The TCR beta chain described here comes from a study of blood T cell repertoires in COVID-19. Study-wide context: COVID-19 samples from acute and convalescent phases originated in the United States, Italy and Spain.

Clones were read by immunoSEQ multiplex PCR, and TCRdb kept only the in-frame ones, dropping some. The sample lists 71,000 or so clones, roughly four fifths occurring once. The clonotype comes from a man aged 65-85 years with acute or convalescent COVID-19. What was sequenced was peripheral blood.

The CDR3 region is CSVDADYTTDTQYF. Written as DNA, the CDR3 is TGCAGCGTTGACGCGGACTACACGACAGATACGCAGTATTTT. The chain combines TRBV29-1 with TRBJ2-3; possible D gene TRBD2, 6 bases. Germline V lookup: CDR1 SQVTM, CDR2 ANQGSEA. The V end lost 3 bases, the J end lost 3 bases, and 13 bases lay between the germline ends. The CDR3 has 14 residues.